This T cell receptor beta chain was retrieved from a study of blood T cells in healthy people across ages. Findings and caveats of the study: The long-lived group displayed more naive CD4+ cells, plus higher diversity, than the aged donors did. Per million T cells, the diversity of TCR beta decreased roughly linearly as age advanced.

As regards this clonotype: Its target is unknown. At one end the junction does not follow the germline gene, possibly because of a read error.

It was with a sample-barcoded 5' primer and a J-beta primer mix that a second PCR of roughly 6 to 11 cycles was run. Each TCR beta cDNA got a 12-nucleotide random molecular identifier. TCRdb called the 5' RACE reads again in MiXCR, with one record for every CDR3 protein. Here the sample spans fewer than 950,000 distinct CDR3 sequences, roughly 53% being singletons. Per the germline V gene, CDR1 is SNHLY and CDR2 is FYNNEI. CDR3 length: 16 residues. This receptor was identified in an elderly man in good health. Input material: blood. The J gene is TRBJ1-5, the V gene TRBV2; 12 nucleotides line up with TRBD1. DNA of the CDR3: TGTGCCAGCAGCCCCCCGGGACAGGGGGCCATTCAGCCTCAGCATTTT. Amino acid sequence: CASSPPGQGAIQPQHF. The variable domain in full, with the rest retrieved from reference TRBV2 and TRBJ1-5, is EPEVTQTPSHQVTQMGQEVILRCVPISNHLYFYWYRQILGQKVEFLVSFYNNEISEKSEIFDDQFSVERPDGSNFTLKIRSTKLEDSAMYFCASSPPGQGAIQPQHFGDGTRLSIL.